This T cell receptor (beta chain) was captured by sequencing in a study of CD8 T cells in Susac syndrome. The CDR3 is 14 amino acids. Germline CDR1 and CDR2: SGHKS and YYEKEE (reference sequence). Deletions cut 0 bases from V and 5 bases from J, with 11 bases between. This clonotype has a handful of counts. About 0.5 to 1 ug RNA was reverse transcribed with random hexamers. Amplification of TCR beta CDR3 by immunoSEQ multiplex PCR spanned 54 Vbeta and 13 Jbeta. TCRdb used MiXCR to reprocess the immunoSEQ multiplex PCR reads, holding one entry per CDR3 protein. The repertoire includes 200,000 or so distinct CDR3 sequences, over 90% of them detected once, and roughly 0.088% sits in the top ten.

This chain uses TRBV5-5 with TRBJ2-5; D is perhaps TRBD2 (5 bases). The receptor comes from a human donor with multiple sclerosis. The sample consisted of CD4+ T cells from PBMCs. CDR3 nucleotides: TGTGCCAGCAGCTTGGCCGGGGTTGGGGAGACCCAGTACTTC. Protein product: CASSLAGVGETQYF.